This T cell receptor beta chain was obtained from a study of T cell responses to AZD1222 COVID-19 vaccine. V was shortened by 0 bases and J by 1 base, with 9 bases between the two germline ends. There are 16 residues in the CDR3. Germline V gene sequence: CDR1 MGHDK, CDR2 SYGVNS. Profiling relied on immunoSEQ multiplex PCR, and the TCRdb table lists in-frame clones only, not all of them. Among around 78,000 clones, 75% to 90% were seen once, and the ten largest hold more than 1.2%. The source material was peripheral blood, sampled 28 days after the second AZD1222 dose. The J gene is TRBJ2-2, the V gene TRBV25-1; D is unresolved. This TCR was sampled from an adult who received the AZD1222 COVID-19 vaccine. CDR3 nucleotides: TGTGCCAGCAGTGAATATTTTCAGCAGAACACCGGGGAGCTGTTTTTT. Residues: CASSEYFQQNTGELFF.